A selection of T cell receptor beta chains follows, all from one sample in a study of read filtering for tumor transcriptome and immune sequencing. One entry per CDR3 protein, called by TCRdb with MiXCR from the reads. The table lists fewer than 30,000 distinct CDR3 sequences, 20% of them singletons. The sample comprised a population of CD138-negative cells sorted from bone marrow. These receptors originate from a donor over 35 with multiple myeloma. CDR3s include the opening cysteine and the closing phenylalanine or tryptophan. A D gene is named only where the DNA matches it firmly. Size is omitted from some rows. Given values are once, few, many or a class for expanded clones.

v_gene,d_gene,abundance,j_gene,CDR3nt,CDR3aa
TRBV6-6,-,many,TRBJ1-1,TGTGCCAGCAGACTGAAAGGGGTCACTGAAGCTTTCTTT,CASRLKGVTEAFF
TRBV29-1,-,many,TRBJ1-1,TGCAGCGTTAATCAGGGGCAGAACACTGAAGCTTTCTTT,CSVNQGQNTEAFF
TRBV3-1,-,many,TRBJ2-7,TGTGCCAGCAGCCGCGCTGTCGGATTAGGGGACGAGCAGTACTTC,CASSRAVGLGDEQYF
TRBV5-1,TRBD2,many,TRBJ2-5,TGCGCCAGCAGCGCGGTGGGACTAGCGGATGAGACCCAGTACTTC,CASSAVGLADETQYF
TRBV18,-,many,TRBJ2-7,TGTGCCAGCTCACGCACTAGTAACGAGCAGTACTTC,CASSRTSNEQYF
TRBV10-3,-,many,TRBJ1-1,TGTGCCATCAGTGAGGGAAACTATCAAATGCCTGAAGCTTTCTTT,CAISEGNYQMPEAFF
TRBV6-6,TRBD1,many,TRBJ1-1,TGTGCCAGCAGCCCTAGGACAGGGACGGCCACTGAAGCTTTCTTT,CASSPRTGTATEAFF
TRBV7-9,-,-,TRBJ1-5,TGTGCCAGCAGCTCCACAGGGAGCGACAATCAGCCCCAGCATTTT,CASSSTGSDNQPQHF
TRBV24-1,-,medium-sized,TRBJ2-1,TGTGCCACCAGTGGATGGGGGGCCGGCTACAATGAGCAGTTCTTC,CATSGWGAGYNEQFF
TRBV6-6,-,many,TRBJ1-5,TGTGCCAGTCAGGGTGGCAATCAGCCCCAGCATTTT,CASQGGNQPQHF
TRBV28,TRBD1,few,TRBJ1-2,TGTGCCAGCGTAGAGCCAGGGGGGGGTTTGAACTATGGCTACACCTTC,CASVEPGGGLNYGYTF
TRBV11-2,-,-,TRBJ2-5,TGTGCCAGCAGCTTAGAGGGGGCAGGGACGAAGACCCAGTACTTC,CASSLEGAGTKTQYF
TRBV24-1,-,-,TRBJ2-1,TGTGCCACCAGACCTGGGAGACTAGGGTCCTACAATGAGCAGTTCTTC,CATRPGRLGSYNEQFF
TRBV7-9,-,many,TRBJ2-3,TGTGCCAGCAGCTTTCTCACTAGCCCAGATACGCAGTATTTT,CASSFLTSPDTQYF
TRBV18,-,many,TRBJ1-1,TGTGCCAGCTCACCAACCACTGACCCTGAAGCTTTCTTT,CASSPTTDPEAFF
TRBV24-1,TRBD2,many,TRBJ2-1,TGTGCCACCAGTGTCCCCGGGGCTAGCGGCTACAATGAGCAGTTCTTC,CATSVPGASGYNEQFF
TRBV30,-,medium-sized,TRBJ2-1,TGTGCCTGGAGTCCCCGAAGGGGGGGAAATGAGCAGTTCTTC,CAWSPRRGGNEQFF
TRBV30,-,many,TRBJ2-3,TGTGCCTGGAGTGTGACCCCCACAGATACGCAGTATTTT,CAWSVTPTDTQYF
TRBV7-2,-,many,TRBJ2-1,TGTGCCAGCAGCTTATTAGGGGGAGCGGTCAATGAGCAGTTCTTC,CASSLLGGAVNEQFF
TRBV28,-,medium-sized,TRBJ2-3,TGTGCCAGCAGATCCAGCCTCACGACAGATACGCAGTATTTT,CASRSSLTTDTQYF
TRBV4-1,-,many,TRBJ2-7,TGCGCCAGCAGCCAAGATTACGGGTTCCTCTACGAGCAGTACTTC,CASSQDYGFLYEQYF
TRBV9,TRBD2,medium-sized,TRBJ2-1,TGTGCCAGCAGCGTAGTAACTAGCGGGAACAATGAGCAGTTCTTC,CASSVVTSGNNEQFF
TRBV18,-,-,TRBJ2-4,TGTGCCAGCTCACCCCTTCCGAGCCCTCCCGGAAACATTCAGTACTTC,CASSPLPSPPGNIQYF
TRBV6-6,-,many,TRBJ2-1,TGTGCCAGCATCGGACAGCCAGGGATCCGACGCGGTGAGCAGTTCTTC,CASIGQPGIRRGEQFF
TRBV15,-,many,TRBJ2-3,TGTGCCACCGGGCGAGGGGGGGGACCCGATACGCAGTATTTT,CATGRGGGPDTQYF
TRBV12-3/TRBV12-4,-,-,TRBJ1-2,TGTGTCAGCAGTCCCCTTACACACTCCTATGGCTACACTTTC,CVSSPLTHSYGYTF
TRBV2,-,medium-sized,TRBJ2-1,TGTGCCAGCAGTGGGATGACAGCGAGAAGCAATGAGCAGTTCTTC,CASSGMTARSNEQFF
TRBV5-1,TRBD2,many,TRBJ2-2,TGCGCCAGCAGCTTAAGCCTGCTAGCGGGTAAGGGACGGGACACCGGGGAGCTGTTTTTT,CASSLSLLAGKGRDTGELFF
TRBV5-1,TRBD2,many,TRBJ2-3,TGCGCCAGCAGCCCGAGCCTAGCGGGTATCACAGATACGCAGTATTTT,CASSPSLAGITDTQYF
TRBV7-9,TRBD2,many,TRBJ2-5,TGTGCCAGCAGCCAGGGGGGCCGAGCGGGAGGTTTGTACTTC,CASSQGGRAGGLYF
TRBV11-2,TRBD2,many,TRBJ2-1,TGTGCCAGCAGTTCCGAACTAGCGGGAGGGTCCAATGAGCAGTTCTTC,CASSSELAGGSNEQFF
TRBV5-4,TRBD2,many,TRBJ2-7,TGTGCCAGCAGCGGAACTAGCGGGACCACGGAGCAGTACTTC,CASSGTSGTTEQYF
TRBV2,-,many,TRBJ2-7,TGTGCCAGCAGTGAAAGGTACGAGCAGTACTTC,CASSERYEQYF
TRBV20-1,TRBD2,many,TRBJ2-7,TGCAGTGCTTACGACGGGACTAAGGACGAGCAGTACTTC,CSAYDGTKDEQYF
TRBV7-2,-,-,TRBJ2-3,TGTGCCAGCAGCTTAGGCTCGGGTCAAACAGATACGCAGTATTTT,CASSLGSGQTDTQYF
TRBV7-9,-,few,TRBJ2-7,TGTGCCAGCAGCGTGGGCGGGGCAGAGCAGTACTTC,CASSVGGAEQYF
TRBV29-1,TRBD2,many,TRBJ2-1,TGCAGCGCCCCGACTAGCGGGAGCTACAATGAGCAGTTCTTC,CSAPTSGSYNEQFF
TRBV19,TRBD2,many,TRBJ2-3,TGTGCCAGTAGTACTCGACTAGCGGGAGGAGATACGCAGTATTTT,CASSTRLAGGDTQYF
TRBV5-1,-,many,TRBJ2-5,TGCGCCAGCAGACCCCAGGGAGAAGAGACCCAGTACTTC,CASRPQGEETQYF
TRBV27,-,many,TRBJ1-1,TGTGCCAGCAGAAACGGAGCGGGTGAAACTGAAGCTTTCTTT,CASRNGAGETEAFF
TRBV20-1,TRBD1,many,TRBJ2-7,TGCAGTGCTAGGAAGGGACAGTTAAAAGCTGACGAGCAGTACTTC,CSARKGQLKADEQYF
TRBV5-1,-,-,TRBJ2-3,TGCGCCAGCAGCTTGGACTTCACAGATACGCAGTATTTT,CASSLDFTDTQYF
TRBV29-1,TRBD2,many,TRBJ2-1,TGCAGCTCCTATCTACTAGCGGGAGGGCAGTTCTTC,CSSYLLAGGQFF
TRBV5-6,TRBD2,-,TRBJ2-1,TGTGCCAGCAGCAGACGGACTAGCGGAATTCAGGGGAATGAGCAGTTCTTC,CASSRRTSGIQGNEQFF
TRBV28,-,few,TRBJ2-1,TGTGCCAGCAGTTTAAGAGGCGTAACCTACAATGAGCAGTTCTTC,CASSLRGVTYNEQFF